Below, 28 T cell receptor beta chains from the same sample are listed, as sequenced in a study of post-analysis software for immune sequencing data. Study results and limitations: Controls showed lower frequencies than patients for five or six TRBV segments, and TRBV5-6, TRBV5-1 and TRBV20-1 were among these.

The antigens these receptors bind are not known. Prepared TCR beta cDNA libraries contained unique molecular identifiers. TCRdb re-called the PCR reads through MiXCR, storing one row per CDR3 protein. Of about 760,000 distinct CDR3 sequences in the sample, roughly 27% were seen once. The sequencing input was blood. The origin of the receptors is a girl under 18 with multiple sclerosis.

The J gene is TRBJ2-3, the V gene TRBV29-1; D may correspond to TRBD1 or TRBD2 (6 bases each). V was shortened by 6 bases and J by 1 base, with 17 bases between the two germline ends. Germline values: CDR1 SQVTM, CDR2 ANQGSEA. The CDR3 consists of 15 residues. Here the CDR3 DNA reads TGCAGCGTGGGGGGCCGAGGCGGGGGCACAGATACGCAGTATTTT. Its translation: CSVGGRGGGTDTQYF.

The rearrangement joins TRBV13 to TRBJ2-5; D could derive from TRBD1 or TRBD2 (5 bases each). Germline-derived CDR1 and CDR2 are PRHDT and FYEKMQ (reference sequence). The V and J ends lost 5 bases and 11 bases respectively, with 18 bases between them. The CDR3 runs 13 residues. The CDR3 spells CASSARIRDGQYF. The CDR3 nucleotides read TGTGCCAGCAGCGCCCGAATTAGGGACGGGCAGTACTTC.

In its sample, this clonotype was seen a few times. The J gene is TRBJ2-3, the V gene TRBV20-1; 12 nucleotides agree with TRBD2. This CDR3 region has 16 residues. V shed 5 bases, J shed 3 bases, and the junction held 9 bases outside the gene matches. Germline V CDR1 and CDR2: DFQATT, SNEGSKA (reference sequence). In DNA, the CDR3 is TGCAGTGCTTGCCGAGATGGACTAGCGGGAACAGATACGCAGTATTTT. Protein product: CSACRDGLAGTDTQYF.

Details on this clonotype: It may be a read error: a sequence one base away is much more abundant. The conserved phenylalanine or tryptophan is not found at the CDR3 terminus, so this likely reflects a read error. The rearrangement uses TRBV28 and TRBJ2-1; TRBD2 matches at 8 bases. The CDR3 runs to 14 residues. V trimming: 3 bases; J trimming: 2 bases; junction bases outside the gene matches: 0. Germline loops: CDR1 MDHEN, CDR2 SYDVKM. In DNA form, the CDR3 reads TGTGCCAGCAGTTTTAGCGGGACCTACAATGAGCAGTTCGTC. Amino acids: CASSFSGTYNEQFV.

Many counts were recorded for this clonotype. This chain links TRBV10-3 with TRBJ2-3, with a weak D call TRBD2 (5 bases). The ends were cut back, 4 bases at V and 4 bases at J, with 27 bases in the middle. This CDR3 has 19 amino acids. The germline V gene encodes CDR1 ENHRY and CDR2 SYGVKD. CDR3 sequence (DNA): TGTGCCATCAGTGCTAGGGCGGGCGCGAGCCTAGGAGTGGCAGATACGCAGTATTTT. Its protein is CAISARAGASLGVADTQYF.

V usage is TRBV2 and J usage is TRBJ1-2; D might be TRBD1 (5 bases). With 3 bases removed from V and 7 bases from J, the gap between germline ends came to 21 bases. The CDR3 spans 16 residues. Per germline, CDR1 SNHLY and CDR2 FYNNEI. CDR3 DNA: TGTGCCAGCAGTGACGAAGCGGTCGCCAGGGCGGGTGGCTACACCTTC. Protein: CASSDEAVARAGGYTF.

This clonotype was observed many times. The chain combines TRBV9 with TRBJ1-2; 7 nucleotides agree with TRBD1. The V and J ends lost 1 base and 8 bases, in that order; junction bases with no gene match: 2. The CDR3 loop spans 12 amino acids. CDR1 is SGDLS, CDR2 YYNGEE, per germline. The chain's CDR3 is CASSVLGGGYTF. CDR3 bases: TGTGCCAGCAGCGTACTAGGGGGCGGCTACACCTTC.

The V call is TRBV20-1, the J call TRBJ2-1; D may be TRBD1 (6 bases). Trimming cost V 1 base and J 5 bases, with 15 bases left between them. CDR3 size: 15 residues. Germline V gene lookup returns CDR1 DFQATT and CDR2 SNEGSKA (reference sequence). This CDR3 is CSARVGQGWNNEQFF. DNA for the CDR3: TGCAGTGCTAGAGTAGGGCAGGGGTGGAACAATGAGCAGTTCTTC.

The chain carries TRBV10-3 and TRBJ2-3, with TRBD2 matching over 8 bases. CDR3 length: 17 residues. Germline CDR1 ENHRY, CDR2 SYGVKD. With V trimmed by 3 bases and J by 1 base, 9 bases remained unmatched. The CDR3 bases are TGTGCCATCAGTGAAAGGTTAAGCGGGGGACGCACAGATACGCAGTATTTT. It encodes CAISERLSGGRTDTQYF.

The V gene is TRBV5-1, the J gene TRBJ2-3, with TRBD2 identical over 7 bases. V lost 6 bases and J lost 6; bases outside the gene matches: 7. This CDR3 has 13 residues. Germline loops: CDR1 SGHRS, CDR2 YFSETQ. CDR3 sequence (DNA): TGCGCCAGCACTGACTGGGGGGGGGATACGCAGTATTTT. It yields the protein CASTDWGGDTQYF.

The chain combines TRBV7-9 with TRBJ2-5, with 9 nucleotides matching TRBD2. With 4 bases clipped from V and 7 bases from J, the junction kept 13 bases outside the gene matches. CDR3 length: 16 residues. Germline CDR1 is SEHNR and CDR2 is FQNEAQ (reference sequence). CDR3 region: CASSSESGLAPWTQYF. CDR3 bases: TGTGCCAGCAGCTCCGAATCGGGACTAGCTCCGTGGACCCAGTACTTC. The variable domain in full, completed from reference TRBV7-9 and TRBJ2-5, reads DTGVSQNPRHKITKRGQNVTFRCDPISEHNRLYWYRQTLGQGPEFLTYFQNEAQLEKSRLLSDRFSAERPKGSFSTLEIQRTEQGDSAMYLCASSSESGLAPWTQYFGPGTRLLVL.

This clonotype was seen a handful of times. V and J are TRBV20-1 and TRBJ2-3, with 8 bases that match TRBD2. CDR3 length equals 15 residues. The junction had 5 bases not matched to a gene; V was cut back by 3 bases and J by 0 bases. Germline V lookup: CDR1 DFQATT, CDR2 SNEGSKA (reference sequence). CDR3 loop: CSASPREVSTDTQYF. The CDR3 bases are TGCAGTGCTAGCCCGCGGGAGGTTAGCACAGATACGCAGTATTTT.

This chain joins TRBV27 and TRBJ2-1, with 10 nucleotides matching TRBD2. Trimming removed 5 bases from V and 1 base from J; junction bases left unmatched: 2. The CDR3 totals 15 residues. Germline V gene sequence: CDR1 MNHEY, CDR2 SMNVEV (reference sequence). This CDR3 reads CASSLAGVSYNEQFF. DNA of the CDR3: TGTGCCAGCAGTCTAGCGGGAGTTTCCTACAATGAGCAGTTCTTC.

This clonotype was counted between two and nine times. V and J are TRBV12-3 or TRBV12-4 and TRBJ1-2; 7 nucleotides match TRBD1. This CDR3 spans 12 amino acids. V dropped 6 bases and J dropped 10; count of bases not matched to a gene: 8. The CDR3 DNA reads TGTGCCAGCAGACCCGGGACAGTTGACTACACCTTC. It translates to CASRPGTVDYTF.

The genes are TRBV15 and TRBJ1-2; a weak D match, TRBD1 (5 bases). The CDR3 extends over 15 amino acids. V was clipped by 1 base and J by 2 bases, with 11 bases between them. Germline loops: CDR1 LNHNV, CDR2 YYDKDF (reference sequence). The CDR3 nucleotides are TGTGCCACCAGCAGAGTAGTGGAGGGGAACTATGGCTACACCTTC. This codes for CATSRVVEGNYGYTF.

This clonotype was observed a handful of times. The V gene is TRBV29-1, the J gene TRBJ2-7; tentatively, D is TRBD1 (6 bases). The germline V and J ends were trimmed by 1 base and 0 bases, with 13 bases remaining between them. Germline V lookup: CDR1 SQVTM, CDR2 ANQGSEA. This CDR3 is 15 amino acids long. This chain's CDR3 is CSVEGNRAPSYEQYF. In nucleotides, the CDR3 is TGCAGCGTTGAAGGCAACAGGGCGCCCTCCTACGAGCAGTACTTC.

This clonotype was seen ten or more times. The J gene is TRBJ2-1, the V gene TRBV29-1, with 10 bases lining up with TRBD2. The ends lost 3 bases at V and 9 bases at J; junction bases unmatched: 8. Germline lookup yields CDR1 SQVTM and CDR2 ANQGSEA. This CDR3 has 14 amino acids. The CDR3 protein is CSVDRASGSLEQFF. CDR3 nucleotides: TGCAGCGTTGATCGGGCTAGCGGGAGTCTTGAGCAGTTCTTC.

The V call is TRBV5-1, the J call TRBJ2-3; TRBD1 might be the D (7 bases). CDR3 length equals 18 residues. V lost 0 bases and J lost 0, with 17 bases in between. CDR1 is SGHRS and CDR2 is YFSETQ in the germline V gene. The DNA for the CDR3 is TGCGCCAGCAGCTTGGACGGACGGAGGGGGCAGAGCACAGATACGCAGTATTTT. Translation gives CASSLDGRRGQSTDTQYF.

This chain links TRBV9 with TRBJ2-7, with D possibly matching TRBD2 (5 bases). CDR1 is SGDLS, CDR2 YYNGEE, per germline. V was pared by 0 bases and J by 2 bases, with 9 bases between. CDR3 length: 14 residues. CDR3 amino acids: CASSVGRLPYEQYF. The CDR3 nucleotides read TGTGCCAGCAGCGTAGGTCGACTACCCTACGAGCAGTACTTC. The entire variable domain, with the rest obtained from reference TRBV9 and TRBJ2-7, is as follows: DSGVTQTPKHLITATGQRVTLRCSPRSGDLSVYWYQQSLDQGLQFLIQYYNGEERAKGNILERFSAQQFPDLHSELNLSSLELGDSALYFCASSVGRLPYEQYFGPGTRLTVT.

V is TRBV7-2 and J is TRBJ2-3, with D tentatively TRBD2 (5 bases). Trimming took off 1 base at V and 0 bases at J, with 14 bases between the two ends. The CDR3 consists of 17 residues. Looked up from germline, CDR1 is SGHTA and CDR2 is FQGNSA. This chain's CDR3 is CASSLVGGRTSTDTQYF. CDR3 DNA sequence: TGTGCCAGCAGCTTAGTGGGCGGGCGAACTAGCACAGATACGCAGTATTTT.

The J gene is TRBJ1-2, the V gene TRBV6-2 or TRBV6-3, with 7 bases matching TRBD1. CDR1 MNHEY and CDR2 SVGEGT come from the germline V gene. The junction had 15 bases not matched to a gene; V was cut back by 6 bases and J by 8 bases. The CDR3 has 15 amino acids. The CDR3 protein is CASSHTADRNRGYTF. The CDR3 DNA follows: TGTGCCAGCAGCCACACCGCGGACAGGAACCGCGGCTACACCTTC.

The gene calls are TRBV4-3 and TRBJ2-4, with 7 bases fitting TRBD1. V lost 4 bases, J lost 0 bases, and 12 bases stayed unmatched. This CDR3 is 18 amino acids long. Per the germline V gene, CDR1 is LGHNA and CDR2 is YSLEER. The CDR3, as DNA: TGCGCCAGCAGCCGAAGGACAGGACTTCAGATAGCCAAAAACATTCAGTACTTC. Its protein is CASSRRTGLQIAKNIQYF.

V and J are TRBV6-2 or TRBV6-3 and TRBJ2-5; D gene unclear. CDR1 is MNHEY and CDR2 is SVGEGT in the germline V gene. The CDR3 runs to 13 residues. Trimming left V 6 bases short and J 5 bases short, with 13 bases between. The CDR3 DNA follows: TGTGCCAGCAGGAAGGGCCCCCCTGAGACCCAGTACTTC. This gives the protein CASRKGPPETQYF.

J is TRBJ2-3 and V is TRBV15, with 10 bases that match TRBD2. J gave up 2 bases and V 5 bases, and 7 bases lay outside the gene matches. CDR3 length equals 16 residues. Germline V gene sequence: CDR1 LNHNV, CDR2 YYDKDF (reference sequence). This chain's CDR3 is CATSQYSGGYTDTQYF. The CDR3 DNA sequence: TGTGCCACCAGCCAGTATAGCGGGGGGTACACAGATACGCAGTATTTT.

Turning to this clonotype: At one end, the junction sequence differs from germline, possibly due to a read error. The chain combines TRBV7-9 with TRBJ1-2; TRBD1 agrees at 8 bases. The CDR3 runs to 14 residues. CDR1 is SEHNR and CDR2 is FQNEAQ in the germline V gene (reference sequence). The CDR3 DNA reads as TGTGCCAGCAACTTAGTGCAGGGGGCCTATGGCTACACCTTC. This codes for CASNLVQGAYGYTF.

This chain links TRBV6-1 with TRBJ2-1, with TRBD2 as a possible D gene (5 bases). Looked up from germline, CDR1 is MNHNS and CDR2 is SASEGT. This CDR3 region has 17 residues. V lost 4 bases and J lost 0, with 16 bases in between. CDR3 bases: TGTGCCAGCAGTGGCCGTTCACGGGGAAGCTCCTACAATGAGCAGTTCTTC. It translates to CASSGRSRGSSYNEQFF.

Concerning this clonotype: A junction boundary mismatches the germline segment, possibly from a read error. The chain combines TRBV5-1 with TRBJ2-1; TRBD2 might be the D (5 bases). The CDR3 is 13 amino acids. In germline, CDR1 is SGHRS, CDR2 YFSETQ. The CDR3 DNA reads as TGCGCCAGCAGCTTGTCCCGGGGTGATGAGCAGGTCTTC. This translates into CASSLSRGDEQVF. The whole variable domain, remainder taken from reference TRBV5-1 and TRBJ2-1, is KAGVTQTPRYLIKTRGQQVTLSCSPISGHRSVSWYQQTPGQGLQFLFEYFSETQRNKGNFPGRFSGRQFSNSRSEMNVSTLELGDSALYLCASSLSRGDEQVFGPGTRLTVL.

The V gene is TRBV9, the J gene TRBJ2-5; possibly TRBD1 for D (6 bases). The V end lost 7 bases, the J end lost 0 bases, and 13 bases lay between the germline ends. CDR1 is SGDLS and CDR2 is YYNGEE in the germline V gene. This CDR3 comprises 14 residues. CDR3 sequence reads: CASGGRDDQETQYF. The DNA for the CDR3 is TGTGCCAGCGGGGGCAGGGACGACCAAGAGACCCAGTACTTC.